These T cell receptor beta chains were read from a single sample in a study of identical twins. From the 5' RACE reads, TCRdb called clonotypes with MiXCR, one entry per CDR3 protein. The sample records hundreds of thousands of distinct CDR3 sequences, 5.5% to 6.5% being singletons. Source material: naive T cells sorted from blood. The receptors were sampled from a young man in good health. Both conserved end residues are part of each CDR3. The D gene is left open where the match is weak. Clone size, where shown, is once, few, many, or a class for clones that have expanded.

j_call d_call clone_size v_call cdr3_aa cdr3_nt
TRBJ1-4 - - TRBV3-1 CASSPSPMSVREKLFF TGTGCCAGCAGCCCCTCTCCCATGTCCGTGCGTGAAAAACTGTTTTTT
TRBJ2-1 - many TRBV6-5 CASSERGEQFF TGTGCCAGCAGTGAGAGAGGGGAGCAGTTCTTC
TRBJ1-5 - few TRBV5-1 CASSSLPGFDQPQHF TGCGCCAGCAGCTCGCTCCCGGGATTCGATCAGCCCCAGCATTTT
TRBJ2-7 TRBD2 - TRBV5-1 CASSLDRAAGGPHEQYF TGCGCCAGCAGCTTGGACAGGGCGGCGGGAGGGCCCCACGAGCAGTACTTC
TRBJ2-1 TRBD2 many TRBV12-3/TRBV12-4 CASSLVAGVGQFF TGTGCCAGCAGTTTGGTGGCGGGAGTGGGGCAGTTCTTC
TRBJ2-5 TRBD2 few TRBV6-2/TRBV6-3 CASTLLALETQYF TGTGCCAGCACGCTACTAGCGTTGGAGACCCAGTACTTC
TRBJ1-3 - many TRBV12-3/TRBV12-4 CASQTGSGNTIYF TGTGCCAGCCAAACAGGGTCTGGAAACACCATATATTTT
TRBJ2-5 - many TRBV28 CASNPGDQETQYF TGTGCCAGCAACCCCGGCGACCAAGAGACCCAGTACTTC
TRBJ1-3 - many TRBV4-3 CASSQDRVSGNTIYF TGCGCCAGCAGCCAAGATCGAGTCTCTGGAAACACCATATATTTT
TRBJ2-2 TRBD2 - TRBV6-2/TRBV6-3 CASRSRSGTSGNGELFF TGTGCCAGCAGAAGCCGATCCGGGACTAGCGGGAACGGGGAGCTGTTTTTT
TRBJ2-1 - many TRBV20-1 CSATLRSYNEQFF TGCAGTGCTACGCTGCGCTCCTACAATGAGCAGTTCTTC
TRBJ1-5 - - TRBV7-8 CASSLVEVSNQPQHF TGTGCCAGCAGCTTAGTGGAAGTTAGCAATCAGCCCCAGCATTTT
TRBJ2-1 - many TRBV27 CASSRGRTASNEQFF TGTGCCAGCAGTCGGGGGAGGACCGCTTCCAATGAGCAGTTCTTC
TRBJ2-7 - - TRBV7-3 CARSHGAGEQYF TGTGCCAGAAGCCATGGCGCTGGCGAGCAGTACTTC
TRBJ1-5 TRBD1 - TRBV11-2 CASSSDRSHQHF TGTGCCAGCAGCTCGGACAGGTCGCACCAGCATTTT
TRBJ2-5 TRBD1 many TRBV20-1 CSASGGETQYF TGCAGTGCTTCAGGGGGAGAGACCCAGTACTTC
TRBJ2-3 - - TRBV7-2 CASSLVSGARSDTQYF TGTGCCAGCAGCTTAGTGTCAGGGGCACGATCAGATACGCAGTATTTT
TRBJ2-1 - many TRBV20-1 CSAPSDNLRHEQFF TGCAGTGCCCCATCGGACAACCTTCGGCATGAGCAGTTCTTC
TRBJ2-7 TRBD1 few TRBV27 CASSSGQGWGYEQYF TGTGCCAGCAGTTCGGGACAGGGTTGGGGCTACGAGCAGTACTTC
TRBJ2-1 TRBD1 many TRBV20-1 CSARTGANEQFF TGCAGTGCTAGGACAGGGGCCAATGAGCAGTTCTTC
TRBJ1-1 - - TRBV29-1 CSVDWGAAEAFF TGCAGCGTTGACTGGGGTGCGGCTGAAGCTTTCTTT
TRBJ1-1 - - TRBV21-1 CAEGRRGLNTEAFF TGTGCCGAGGGTCGTAGGGGGTTGAACACTGAAGCTTTCTTT
TRBJ2-1 - few TRBV14 CASSQAPRGGGAYNEQFF TGTGCCAGCAGCCAAGCGCCCAGGGGAGGGGGCGCCTACAATGAGCAGTTCTTC
TRBJ2-2 TRBD1 - TRBV4-3 CASSQDRGLGTGELFF TGCGCCAGCAGCCAAGACAGGGGGCTCGGGACCGGGGAGCTGTTTTTT
TRBJ2-3 - many TRBV2 CASSDLNTQYF TGTGCCAGCAGTGACTTAAATACGCAGTATTTT
TRBJ1-1 - many TRBV12-3/TRBV12-4 CASSWLGVGNTEAFF TGTGCCAGCAGTTGGTTAGGGGTTGGGAACACTGAAGCTTTCTTT
TRBJ2-1 TRBD1 - TRBV3-1 CASSSKDRDDEQFF TGTGCCAGCAGCTCCAAGGACAGGGACGATGAGCAGTTCTTC
TRBJ2-5 TRBD2 few TRBV4-3 CASSQGTSGPQETQYF TGCGCCAGCAGCCAGGGGACTAGCGGGCCTCAAGAGACCCAGTACTTC
TRBJ2-3 - few TRBV7-3 CASSLIQADTQYF TGTGCCAGCAGCTTAATTCAGGCAGATACGCAGTATTTT
TRBJ2-3 - few TRBV7-6 CASSLLAQTHFTDTQYF TGTGCCAGCAGCTTACTTGCCCAGACCCATTTCACAGATACGCAGTATTTT
TRBJ2-4 - - TRBV5-1 CASRKADVLAKNIQYF TGCGCCAGCCGCAAAGCCGACGTTCTAGCCAAAAACATTCAGTACTTC
TRBJ2-2 - many TRBV27 CASSSATWNTGELFF TGTGCCAGCAGTTCGGCGACGTGGAACACCGGGGAGCTGTTTTTT
TRBJ1-4 - many TRBV6-5 CASSYSRVATNEKLFF TGTGCCAGCAGTTACTCGAGGGTTGCAACTAATGAAAAACTGTTTTTT
TRBJ2-1 - few TRBV5-4 CASSLNLEDEQFF TGTGCCAGCAGCTTGAACTTAGAGGATGAGCAGTTCTTC
TRBJ2-3 - many TRBV28 CASRIGGAGDTQYF TGTGCCAGCAGAATAGGAGGGGCCGGAGATACGCAGTATTTT
TRBJ2-2 TRBD2 - TRBV6-1 CASRPTSGSMPGELFF TGTGCCAGCAGACCCACTAGCGGGAGTATGCCCGGGGAGCTGTTTTTT
TRBJ2-3 - many TRBV27 CASRDPGDTQYF TGTGCCAGCCGGGACCCGGGGGATACGCAGTATTTT
TRBJ2-5 - few TRBV29-1 CSVGGAANQETQYF TGCAGCGTTGGTGGCGCGGCGAACCAAGAGACCCAGTACTTC
TRBJ2-3 - - TRBV7-8 CASSSRIELTATDTQYF TGTGCCAGCAGCTCAAGAATAGAGTTAACCGCCACAGATACGCAGTATTTT
TRBJ1-2 - many TRBV5-1 CASSLDSDYGYTF TGTGCCAGCAGTTTAGACAGTGATTATGGCTACACCTTC
TRBJ2-7 - - TRBV20-1 CSAHETGYNYEQYF TGCAGTGCTCATGAAACAGGGTACAACTACGAGCAGTACTTC
TRBJ1-5 - few TRBV4-1 CASSQVEWQPQHF TGCGCCAGCAGCCAAGTGGAGTGGCAGCCCCAGCATTTT
TRBJ2-6 - many TRBV2 CASMAELAANVLTF TGTGCCAGCATGGCCGAACTTGCGGCCAACGTCCTGACTTTC
TRBJ2-1 - many TRBV7-8 CASSPGSGTFNEQFF TGTGCCAGCAGCCCAGGGAGTGGGACTTTCAATGAGCAGTTCTTC
TRBJ1-5 - many TRBV20-1 CSAPIGQLNQPQHF TGCAGTGCCCCAATTGGACAGCTCAATCAGCCCCAGCATTTT
TRBJ2-3 TRBD2 many TRBV20-1 CSGGRGPDTQYF TGCAGTGGCGGGAGGGGCCCAGATACGCAGTATTTT
TRBJ1-3 - many TRBV29-1 CSVVRHSSGNTIYF TGCAGCGTTGTGAGACATTCCTCTGGAAACACCATATATTTT
TRBJ2-3 - - TRBV6-6 CASVPTRTDTQYF TGTGCCAGCGTCCCCACCCGCACAGATACGCAGTATTTT
TRBJ1-2 - many TRBV10-3 CAINKQPNYGYTF TGTGCCATCAATAAGCAACCTAACTATGGCTACACCTTC
TRBJ1-1 - many TRBV6-1 CATRGESNTEAFF TGTGCCACTCGGGGGGAGTCGAACACTGAAGCTTTCTTT
TRBJ2-5 - many TRBV11-2 CASSLWETQYF TGTGCCAGCAGCTTATGGGAGACCCAGTACTTC
TRBJ2-7 TRBD2 - TRBV2 CASRAGLAAYEQYF TGTGCCAGCAGGGCGGGACTAGCAGCATACGAGCAGTACTTC
TRBJ2-3 - few TRBV15 CATSRVTRGDTQYF TGTGCCACCAGCAGAGTTACAAGGGGAGATACGCAGTATTTT